The 32 T cell receptor beta chains below come from one sample, sequenced in a study of Ad26.COV2.S vaccination and SARS-CoV-2 variants. Documented treatment: 19 received Ad26.COV2.S at low or high dose, single or two shots; roughly 5 received placebo; per-sample allocation not given. Repertoires come from day 63 after the first vaccine or placebo injection. TCRdb keeps only in-frame clones here, not all; method: immunoSEQ multiplex PCR. The sample lists around 450,000 clones; 85% to 90% were seen once. Specimen: peripheral blood, collected in a trial of Ad26.COV2.S vaccine versus placebo. The receptors shown here come from a person between 18 and 65 years old who received the Ad26.COV2.S COVID-19 vaccine or a placebo.

The gene calls are TRBV6-5 and TRBJ1-5, with D perhaps matching TRBD1 (5 bases). Germline V gene data show CDR1 as MNHEY and CDR2 as SVGAGI. The CDR3 extends over 16 amino acids. Trimming shortened V by 0 bases and J by 4 bases, and 13 bases separated the two germline ends. The CDR3 sequence: CASSYSAPGNNQPQHF. The CDR3 DNA reads as TGTGCCAGCAGTTACTCGGCTCCAGGGAATAATCAGCCCCAGCATTTT.

Worth noting for this clone: Other DNA sequences in this specimen translate into the identical CDR3. The rearrangement links TRBV5-1 to TRBJ1-1, with TRBD1 as a possible D gene (6 bases). The CDR3 has 12 residues. Trimming left V 4 bases short and J 4 bases short, with 8 bases between. Germline CDR1 and CDR2: SGHRS and YFSETQ. CDR3 sequence reads: CASSQGSTEAFF. CDR3 bases: TGCGCCAGCAGCCAGGGGAGCACTGAAGCTTTCTTT. Variable domain in full (rest from reference TRBV5-1 and TRBJ1-1): KAGVTQTPRYLIKTRGQQVTLSCSPISGHRSVSWYQQTPGQGLQFLFEYFSETQRNKGNFPGRFSGRQFSNSRSEMNVSTLELGDSALYLCASSQGSTEAFFGQGTRLTVV.

The J gene is TRBJ1-4, the V gene TRBV27; TRBD1 might be the D (6 bases). The CDR3 spans 15 residues. The ends were cut back, 3 bases at V and 3 bases at J, with 11 bases in the middle. Germline values: CDR1 MNHEY, CDR2 SMNVEV (reference sequence). CDR3 bases: TGTGCCAGCAGTTTGTCCCGACAGGCTAATGAAAAACTGTTTTTT. Translated, it gives CASSLSRQANEKLFF.

V gene TRBV9 combines with J gene TRBJ2-2, with TRBD2 as a possible D gene (6 bases). CDR1 and CDR2 (germline): SGDLS, YYNGEE. The CDR3 has 15 residues. Trimming took off 3 bases at V and 5 bases at J, with 14 bases between the two ends. CDR3 sequence: CASSGLVLGTGELFF. The CDR3 DNA is TGTGCCAGCAGCGGACTAGTTTTGGGGACCGGGGAGCTGTTTTTT.

The genes are TRBV6-2 or TRBV6-3 and TRBJ2-7; TRBD1 matches at 7 bases. Germline CDR1 MNHEY, CDR2 SVGEGT. V shed 6 bases, J shed 3 bases, and the junction held 11 bases outside the gene matches. The CDR3 runs to 15 residues. Here the CDR3 reads CASSRPGQVIYEQYV. In DNA, the CDR3 is TGTGCCAGCAGCCGGCCCGGACAGGTGATCTACGAGCAGTACGTC.

The table lists this clone with a count of one. The chain is built from TRBV4-3 and TRBJ1-3; possible D gene TRBD1, 5 bases. From germline, CDR1 is LGHNA and CDR2 YSLEER. The CDR3 extends over 18 amino acids. V was shortened by 1 base and J by 2 bases, with 18 bases between the two germline ends. This CDR3 is CASSQAFEGVYAGNTIYF. The CDR3, as DNA: TGCGCCAGCAGCCAAGCTTTTGAAGGGGTATATGCTGGAAACACCATATATTTT.

The chain recombines TRBV6-5 with TRBJ1-5, with D tentatively TRBD1 (5 bases). The CDR3 has 15 residues. Germline V gene lookup returns CDR1 MNHEY and CDR2 SVGAGI. Trimming removed 6 bases from V and 3 bases from J, with 15 bases in between. CDR3: CASRGPSRDNQPQHF. As DNA, the CDR3 is TGTGCCAGCAGGGGACCCTCACGGGACAATCAGCCCCAGCATTTT.

A few counts support this clone. The rearrangement uses TRBV11-3 and TRBJ2-7; TRBD2 agrees at 7 bases. The CDR3 spans 16 residues. V shed 0 bases and J 0 bases; nucleotides not matched to a gene: 5. Germline V CDR1 and CDR2: SGHNT, YENEEA. In DNA, the CDR3 is TGTGCCAGCAGCTTAGAACGCGGGGGAAGCTCCTACGAGCAGTACGTC. Amino acids: CASSLERGGSSYEQYV.

V gene TRBV18 combines with J gene TRBJ1-4; D gene unclear. This CDR3 has 16 residues. Between the trimmed V and J ends, which lost 5 bases and 7 bases, there was a span of 20 bases. Germline V CDR1 and CDR2: KGHSH, LQKENI. CDR3 loop: CASSSRKGSYSEKLFF. The CDR3 DNA is TGTGCCAGCTCAAGCCGAAAGGGATCTTACTCTGAAAAACTGTTTTTT.

This chain joins TRBV24-1 and TRBJ2-2; D may be TRBD2 (7 bases). The CDR3 is 15 residues long. CDR1 KGHDR and CDR2 SFDVKD come from the germline V gene. V lost 3 bases, J lost 4 bases, and 11 bases lay in between. CDR3 loop: CATSDRGGVTGELFF. CDR3 in DNA: TGTGCCACCAGTGATAGAGGGGGGGTCACCGGGGAGCTGTTTTTT.

V usage is TRBV18 and J usage is TRBJ2-3, with D perhaps matching TRBD1 (5 bases). Germline CDR1 KGHSH, CDR2 LQKENI. V was clipped by 6 bases and J by 3 bases, with 13 bases between them. CDR3 length equals 14 residues. The CDR3 nucleotides read TGTGCCAGCTCTCCAGGGAAGGGAACAGATACGCAGTATTTT. Protein product: CASSPGKGTDTQYF.

This chain joins TRBV4-2 and TRBJ2-1, with TRBD2 as a possible D gene (6 bases). CDR3 length: 15 residues. The germline V gene has CDR1 LGHNA and CDR2 YNFKEQ. Between the trimmed V and J ends, which lost 6 bases and 9 bases, there was a span of 21 bases. CDR3 in DNA: TGTGCCAGCAGTCGACAGACTAGGGGCTTGATTGAGCAGTTCTTC. It codes for CASSRQTRGLIEQFF.

The chain carries TRBV7-6 and TRBJ2-7, with D unresolved. The V end was cut by 1 base, the J end by 0 bases, with 10 bases between. The CDR3 consists of 15 residues. CDR1 SGHVS and CDR2 FNYEAQ come from the germline V gene. The DNA for the CDR3 is TGTGCCAGCAGCTTAGGGCCAGGAACCTCCTACGAGCAGTACTTC. Encoded protein: CASSLGPGTSYEQYF.

The chain is built from TRBV5-6 and TRBJ2-7; the D call may be TRBD1 or TRBD2 (6 bases each). CDR3 length: 15 residues. Germline CDR1 and CDR2: SGHDT and YYEEEE. Trimming left V 7 bases short and J 3 bases short, with 20 bases between. CDR3 in DNA: TGTGCCAGCTCTCCGGAGGGGGGCGCACGCTACGAGCAGTACTTC. Encoded protein: CASSPEGGARYEQYF.

The CDR3 nucleotides read TGTGCCAGCTCATTCGGGGTTCAAGAGACCCAGTACTTC. Residues: CASSFGVQETQYF. The chain employs TRBV18 and TRBJ2-5; perhaps TRBD2 as D (5 bases). The germline V and J ends were trimmed by 5 bases and 2 bases, with 9 bases remaining between them. CDR3 length: 13 amino acids. Germline V gene data show CDR1 as KGHSH and CDR2 as LQKENI.

The chain uses TRBV7-3 and TRBJ1-6; maybe TRBD1 (6 bases). In germline, CDR1 is SGHTA, CDR2 FQGTGA. This CDR3 region has 14 residues. Between the trimmed V and J ends, which lost 5 bases and 7 bases, there was a span of 12 bases. The CDR3 spells CASSIGQKNSPLHF. CDR3 bases: TGTGCCAGCAGCATAGGACAGAAAAATTCACCCCTCCACTTT.

This rearrangement joins TRBV5-1 to TRBJ2-2; TRBD2 matches 11 bases. The CDR3 has 15 amino acids. Trimming cost V 5 bases and J 7 bases; bases outside gene matches: 7. Germline V gives CDR1 SGHRS, CDR2 YFSETQ. The CDR3, as DNA: TGCGCCAGCAGTCAACTAGCGGGGGAAGGCGGGGAGCTGTTTTTT. It specifies CASSQLAGEGGELFF. Based on the CDR3 plus reference TRBV5-1 and TRBJ2-2, the full variable domain is KAGVTQTPRYLIKTRGQQVTLSCSPISGHRSVSWYQQTPGQGLQFLFEYFSETQRNKGNFPGRFSGRQFSNSRSEMNVSTLELGDSALYLCASSQLAGEGGELFFGEGSRLTVL.

V and J are TRBV3-1 (or the pseudogene TRBV3-2) and TRBJ2-1; D perhaps matches TRBD2 (6 bases). The ends were cut back, 7 bases at V and 4 bases at J, with 17 bases in the middle. The CDR3 sequence is 15 residues long. Germline V gene data show CDR1 as LGHDT and CDR2 as YNNKEL (reference sequence). The CDR3 spells CASTKLAHPYNEQFF. CDR3 in DNA: TGTGCCAGCACAAAACTAGCCCACCCTTACAATGAGCAGTTCTTC.

The rearrangement links TRBV6-2 or TRBV6-3 to TRBJ2-5; 7 nucleotides align to TRBD2. From germline, CDR1 is MNHEY and CDR2 SVGEGT. Trimming at V came to 5 bases and at J to 5 bases, leaving 11 bases not matched to a gene. This CDR3 comprises 15 residues. The CDR3: CASSPLAVSRETQYF. The CDR3 DNA follows: TGTGCCAGCAGTCCGCTAGCGGTCTCAAGGGAGACCCAGTACTTC.

The chain has TRBV7-2 and TRBJ2-1; D is undetermined. The germline V gene encodes CDR1 SGHTA and CDR2 FQGNSA. V shed 5 bases and J shed 4 bases, with 12 bases lying between them. The CDR3 contains 14 residues. The CDR3 sequence is CASSPPAVYNEQFF. In DNA form, the CDR3 reads TGTGCCAGCAGCCCCCCCGCGGTATACAATGAGCAGTTCTTC.

This clone was counted only a few times. The genes are TRBV7-9 and TRBJ2-5; 10 bases map to TRBD1. J lost 4 bases, V lost 0 bases, and 5 bases had no gene match. Germline V gene lookup returns CDR1 SEHNR and CDR2 FQNEAQ (reference sequence). The CDR3 extends over 16 amino acids. In DNA form, the CDR3 reads TGTGCCAGCAGCTTAGCTACTGGGACAGGGGTAGAGACCCAGTACTTC. Protein product: CASSLATGTGVETQYF.

The V gene is TRBV3-1 (or the pseudogene TRBV3-2), the J gene TRBJ1-5, with TRBD1 as a possible D gene (5 bases). Germline CDR1 LGHDT, CDR2 YNNKEL (reference sequence). There are 15 residues in the CDR3. V lost 3 bases, J lost 6 bases, and 15 bases lay in between. Written as DNA, the CDR3 is TGTGCCAGCAGCCATGCAGGGTACCATGGTCAGCCCCAGCATTTT. Its protein is CASSHAGYHGQPQHF.

The chain employs TRBV7-9 and TRBJ2-1; no reliable D call. Germline V gene data show CDR1 as SEHNR and CDR2 as FQNEAQ (reference sequence). With 7 bases removed from V and 5 bases from J, the gap between germline ends came to 15 bases. This CDR3 has 14 amino acids. CDR3 DNA: TGTGCCAGCACCAATAAACGGGCGGACAATGAGCAGTTCTTC. Encoded protein: CASTNKRADNEQFF.

CDR3 in DNA: TGTGCCAGCGGGACAGGGTCTGGAAACACCATATATTTT. Residues: CASGTGSGNTIYF. The V gene is TRBV19, the J gene TRBJ1-3, with 9 bases aligning to TRBD1. The CDR3 totals 13 residues. Germline CDR1 reads LNHDA; CDR2 reads SQIVND (reference sequence). The V and J ends lost 9 bases and 1 base, in that order; junction bases with no gene match: 1.

The chain links TRBV5-1 to TRBJ2-4; D unresolved. The CDR3 runs to 13 residues. CDR1 SGHRS and CDR2 YFSETQ come from the germline V gene. The V end lost 0 bases, the J end lost 7 bases, and 8 bases lay between the germline ends. The CDR3 loop is CASSLGADNIQYF. CDR3 nucleotides: TGCGCCAGCAGCTTGGGGGCAGACAACATTCAGTACTTC. The full variable domain, rest sourced from reference TRBV5-1 and TRBJ2-4, is KAGVTQTPRYLIKTRGQQVTLSCSPISGHRSVSWYQQTPGQGLQFLFEYFSETQRNKGNFPGRFSGRQFSNSRSEMNVSTLELGDSALYLCASSLGADNIQYFGAGTRLSVL.

The chain employs TRBV5-1 and TRBJ1-1; D is unclear. V lost 0 bases, J lost 4 bases, and 13 bases lay in between. CDR1 is SGHRS, CDR2 YFSETQ, per germline. This CDR3 is 15 amino acids long. DNA for the CDR3: TGCGCCAGCAGCTTGGTTGGAGGATTGTCCACTGAAGCTTTCTTT. Residues: CASSLVGGLSTEAFF.

The chain recombines TRBV2 with TRBJ1-1, with D unclear. Germline V gene sequence: CDR1 SNHLY, CDR2 FYNNEI. V dropped 7 bases and J dropped 0 bases, with 15 bases sitting between them. CDR3 size: 15 residues. This CDR3 reads CASTMTRGMNTEAFF. The CDR3 nucleotides read TGTGCCAGCACCATGACCCGAGGGATGAACACTGAAGCTTTCTTT.

This clone was picked up a small number of times. The gene calls are TRBV2 and TRBJ1-2; no clear D. V dropped 5 bases and J dropped 5 bases, with 6 bases sitting between them. Germline V lookup: CDR1 SNHLY, CDR2 FYNNEI. This CDR3 contains 11 residues. CDR3 sequence (DNA): TGTGCCAGCAGTCAAATTTATGGCTACACCTTC. Amino acid sequence: CASSQIYGYTF. Looking up the rest from reference TRBV2 and TRBJ1-2 gives the full variable domain: EPEVTQTPSHQVTQMGQEVILRCVPISNHLYFYWYRQILGQKVEFLVSFYNNEISEKSEIFDDQFSVERPDGSNFTLKIRSTKLEDSAMYFCASSQIYGYTFGSGTRLTVV.

V gene TRBV9 combines with J gene TRBJ1-1; D not resolved. CDR1 SGDLS and CDR2 YYNGEE come from the germline V gene. The CDR3 has 12 amino acids. Trimming stripped 0 bases from V and 11 bases from J, with 11 bases between. CDR3 loop: CASSVGTQEAFF. In DNA, the CDR3 is TGTGCCAGCAGCGTAGGGACCCAGGAGGCTTTCTTT.

The chain uses TRBV7-2 and TRBJ1-1; D call uncertain. Trimming removed 5 bases at V and 1 base at J, with 11 bases between. Germline V gene lookup returns CDR1 SGHTA and CDR2 FQGNSA. CDR3 length equals 14 residues. CDR3 DNA sequence: TGTGCCAGCAGCACCGCCGAGGAGAACACTGAAGCTTTCTTT. It yields the protein CASSTAEENTEAFF.

The V gene is TRBV19, the J gene TRBJ2-7; D is ambiguous. Germline V gene lookup returns CDR1 LNHDA and CDR2 SQIVND (reference sequence). Trimming removed 5 bases from V and 3 bases from J, with 14 bases in between. This CDR3 is 14 amino acids long. The CDR3 sequence is CASSAPARGYEQYF. For the CDR3, the DNA is TGTGCCAGTAGTGCACCCGCCAGAGGCTACGAGCAGTACTTC. The full variable domain, completed using reference TRBV19 and TRBJ2-7, is DGGITQSPKYLFRKEGQNVTLSCEQNLNHDAMYWYRQDPGQGLRLIYYSQIVNDFQKGDIAEGYSVSREKKESFPLTVTSAQKNPTAFYLCASSAPARGYEQYFGPGTRLTVT.

This clone has only one observation. J is TRBJ1-5 and V is TRBV28; TRBD1 matches 11 bases. Unmatched junction bases numbered 0, after V lost 4 bases and J lost 4 bases. CDR3 length: 14 residues. The germline CDR1 and CDR2 sequences are MDHEN and SYDVKM. In DNA, the CDR3 is TGTGCCAGCAGTTGGGACAGGGGGAATCAGCCCCAGCATTTT. Residues: CASSWDRGNQPQHF.